The clone carrying this T cell receptor (beta chain) has a count of ten or more. Its antigen is unknown. From RNA, the CDR3 regions of TCR beta chains were amplified and sequenced. HTBI primers served in a first-round RT-PCR, which a second-round multiplex PCR followed. Each CDR3 protein gets one entry after TCRdb re-called the multiplex PCR reads with MiXCR. The table has 150,000 or so distinct CDR3 sequences, more than 30% seen once. V dropped 7 bases and J dropped 2 bases, with 17 bases sitting between them. This CDR3 has 15 residues. This specimen belongs to a study of Graves' ophthalmopathy and Graves' hyperthyroidism. Study results and caveats: The majority of expanded thyroid clonotypes above 0.001 frequency also occurred in blood.

This clonotype was obtained from a woman in her forties with Graves' ophthalmopathy. V usage is TRBV12-3 or TRBV12-4 and J usage is TRBJ1-2; possible D gene TRBD1, 5 bases. Source material: peripheral blood. This CDR3 reads CASTLRGWGNYGYTF. In DNA form, the CDR3 reads TGTGCCAGCACCCTTAGAGGTTGGGGGAACTATGGCTACACCTTC.